Below are 23 T cell receptor beta chains sequenced from a single sample in a study of cytomegalovirus exposure and HLA in healthy donors. Use of 60 Vbeta and 13 Jbeta primers characterized the PCR. The repertoire was sequenced with immunoSEQ multiplex PCR; TCRdb's copy has only in-frame clones and lacks some. This sample lists roughly 110,000 clones; its ten largest clones have approximately 3.7%. Source material: PBMCs. The receptors were gathered from a man aged 30 to 39 in good health and CMV-seronegative.

The V call is TRBV5-1, the J call TRBJ1-2; D gene ambiguous. The CDR3 contains 12 residues. Between the trimmed V and J ends, which lost 0 bases and 4 bases, there was a span of 4 bases. Germline loops: CDR1 SGHRS, CDR2 YFSETQ. Here the CDR3 reads CASSLDSYGYTF. In DNA form, the CDR3 reads TGCGCCAGCAGCTTGGATAGCTATGGCTACACCTTC.

This chain connects TRBV5-4 to TRBJ2-2; TRBD1 matches at 9 bases. J gave up 1 base and V 5 bases, and 6 bases lay outside the gene matches. Germline assignment: CDR1 SGHNT and CDR2 YYREEE (reference sequence). The CDR3 is 16 amino acids. CDR3 bases: TGTGCCAGCAGAGAGCCGGGACAGGGGAACACCGGGGAGCTGTTTTTT. Amino acids: CASREPGQGNTGELFF.

The V gene is TRBV5-5, the J gene TRBJ2-7; a possible D gene is TRBD2 (5 bases). From germline, CDR1 is SGHKS and CDR2 YYEKEE (reference sequence). This CDR3 has 12 amino acids. V was trimmed by 2 bases and J by 4 bases, leaving 7 bases between them. The DNA of the CDR3 is TGTGCCAGCAGCTTTACGGGATACGAGCAGTACTTC. This codes for CASSFTGYEQYF.

The rearrangement joins TRBV28 to TRBJ1-5, with 7 bases identical to TRBD1. Losses at the gene ends were 6 bases for V and 2 bases for J; bases not matched to a gene: 7. The CDR3 runs 15 residues. Germline V gene sequence: CDR1 MDHEN, CDR2 SYDVKM. Here the CDR3 DNA reads TGTGCCAGCAGGCGGGAGGGGGCGGGCAATCAGCCCCAGCATTTT. Translating it yields CASRREGAGNQPQHF.

The J gene is TRBJ1-1, the V gene TRBV28; D gene uncertain. Trimming cost V 5 bases and J 4 bases, with 11 bases left between them. Germline CDR1 MDHEN, CDR2 SYDVKM. The CDR3 runs to 13 residues. CDR3 loop: CASSPPAGTEAFF. The CDR3 DNA reads TGTGCCAGCAGTCCCCCCGCGGGCACTGAAGCTTTCTTT.

The V call is TRBV28, the J call TRBJ1-1, with D possibly being TRBD1 (5 bases). Per germline, CDR1 MDHEN and CDR2 SYDVKM. The CDR3 totals 13 residues. The V end lost 2 bases, the J end lost 4 bases, and 8 bases lay between the germline ends. The CDR3 DNA reads TGTGCCAGCAGTTTAGCAGGGATCACTGAAGCTTTCTTT. It translates to CASSLAGITEAFF.

The V gene is TRBV7-2, the J gene TRBJ2-7; TRBD2 aligns across 9 bases. The V and J ends lost 5 bases and 6 bases, in that order; junction bases with no gene match: 14. From germline, CDR1 is SGHTA and CDR2 FQGNSA. The CDR3 runs to 16 residues. Written as DNA, the CDR3 is TGTGCCAGCAGCCTAGATGGGGGGCTAGCGGGGTTCGAGCAGTACTTC. Its protein product is CASSLDGGLAGFEQYF.

J is TRBJ1-3 and V is TRBV10-3; D gene ambiguous. The length of the CDR3 is 15 residues. Trimming took 10 bases from V and 0 from J, leaving 16 bases between them. Germline CDR1 ENHRY, CDR2 SYGVKD. The chain's CDR3 is CATDPGSSSGNTIYF. DNA for the CDR3: TGTGCCACAGATCCGGGGTCGAGCTCTGGAAACACCATATATTTT.

The rearrangement joins TRBV2 to TRBJ1-1; maybe TRBD1 (6 bases). Germline-derived CDR1 and CDR2 are SNHLY and FYNNEI. This CDR3 has 14 amino acids. The ends were cut back, 5 bases at V and 11 bases at J, with 21 bases in the middle. The DNA of the CDR3 is TGTGCCAGCAGTAAGACCCGGACAGCGCCTGTGGCTTTCTTT. Protein sequence: CASSKTRTAPVAFF.

V is TRBV11-2 and J is TRBJ2-1, with TRBD1 identical over 8 bases. This CDR3 comprises 17 residues. Germline-derived CDR1 and CDR2 are SGHAT and FQNNGV. V trimming: 4 bases; J trimming: 3 bases; junction bases outside the gene matches: 11. The CDR3 protein is CASSWTQTGEIYNEQFF. The CDR3 DNA reads TGTGCCAGCAGCTGGACACAGACAGGGGAGATCTACAATGAGCAGTTCTTC.

V gene TRBV7-9 combines with J gene TRBJ2-7; a weak D match, TRBD2 (6 bases). The CDR3 consists of 15 residues. From germline, CDR1 is SEHNR and CDR2 FQNEAQ (reference sequence). V lost 4 bases to trimming and J lost 5 bases, with 18 bases between them. The DNA for the CDR3 is TGTGCCAGCAGCTCGGACACACGGGGGTATAACGAGCAGTACTTC. Protein product: CASSSDTRGYNEQYF. The whole variable domain, filled in from reference TRBV7-9 and TRBJ2-7, reads DTGVSQNPRHKITKRGQNVTFRCDPISEHNRLYWYRQTLGQGPEFLTYFQNEAQLEKSRLLSDRFSAERPKGSFSTLEIQRTEQGDSAMYLCASSSDTRGYNEQYFGPGTRLTVT.

This chain joins TRBV4-2 and TRBJ2-5; 13 nucleotides match TRBD2. Germline V lookup: CDR1 LGHNA, CDR2 YNFKEQ. Germline trimming cut 2 bases from V and 3 bases from J; bases unmatched to any gene: 3. The CDR3 totals 16 residues. CDR3 coding DNA: TGTGCCAGCAGCCAAACCGGGACTAGCGGGGAAGAGACCCAGTACTTC. Translation gives CASSQTGTSGEETQYF.

The rearrangement uses TRBV10-2 and TRBJ1-4, with a possible D match to TRBD1 (5 bases). CDR3 length: 15 residues. Germline V gives CDR1 WSHSY, CDR2 SAAADI. Trimming stripped 0 bases from V and 7 bases from J, with 12 bases between. The CDR3 loop is CASSESPGMVEKLFF. Written as DNA, the CDR3 is TGCGCCAGCAGTGAGTCGCCAGGGATGGTTGAAAAACTGTTTTTT.

The rearrangement links TRBV6-4 to TRBJ2-2; TRBD1 matches 9 bases. The CDR3 consists of 16 residues. Germline CDR1 reads MRHNA; CDR2 reads SNTAGT. With V trimmed by 8 bases and J by 3 bases, 10 bases remained unmatched. The CDR3 nucleotides read TGTGCCAGCTCCGCCGGGACAGGGCTTGACACCGGGGAGCTGTTTTTT. Amino acid sequence: CASSAGTGLDTGELFF.

The gene calls are TRBV5-1 and TRBJ1-6; no clear D. The V end lost 0 bases, the J end lost 7 bases, and 8 bases lay between the germline ends. The CDR3 totals 14 residues. Germline loops: CDR1 SGHRS, CDR2 YFSETQ. CDR3: CASSLEGRNSPLHF. In nucleotides, the CDR3 is TGCGCCAGCAGCTTGGAAGGGAGGAATTCACCCCTCCACTTT.

The V gene is TRBV19, the J gene TRBJ2-1; unclear D gene. The CDR3 contains 13 residues. Looked up from germline, CDR1 is LNHDA and CDR2 is SQIVND (reference sequence). V was clipped by 5 bases and J by 4 bases, with 9 bases between them. CDR3 sequence (DNA): TGTGCCAGTAGTGTCTTACAGTACAATGAGCAGTTCTTC. It yields the protein CASSVLQYNEQFF.

The rearrangement links TRBV13 to TRBJ1-3; tentative D call: TRBD1 (5 bases). The CDR3 is made up of 14 amino acids. V lost 5 bases to trimming and J lost 4 bases, with 12 bases between them. Germline loops: CDR1 PRHDT, CDR2 FYEKMQ (reference sequence). The CDR3 DNA reads TGTGCCAGCAGCGAACAGGTCCTCGGAAACACCATATATTTT. This sequence encodes CASSEQVLGNTIYF.

On this clone itself: An end of the junction differs from the germline gene, which may be a read error. This sequence joins TRBV6-5 and TRBJ1-2; D is unresolved. Germline-derived CDR1 and CDR2 are MNHEY and SVGAGI. The CDR3 has 14 amino acids. The CDR3 sequence is CASSGTASSYGHTF. As DNA, the CDR3 is TGTGCCAGCAGTGGAACAGCTAGCTCCTATGGCCACACCTTC.

This rearrangement joins TRBV28 to TRBJ2-7, with D possibly being TRBD2 (5 bases). With 6 bases removed from V and 7 bases from J, the gap between germline ends came to 13 bases. The CDR3 runs to 12 residues. CDR1 is MDHEN, CDR2 SYDVKM, per germline. CDR3 coding DNA: TGTGCCAGCAGCCTCGGACCGGGAGAGCAGTACTTC. Its translation: CASSLGPGEQYF.

The V and J genes are TRBV5-1 and TRBJ2-7, with TRBD2 matching 7 bases. CDR1 is SGHRS, CDR2 YFSETQ, per germline. The CDR3 covers 12 residues. The V segment lost 5 bases and the J segment 7 bases; nucleotides outside the gene matches: 6. The CDR3 loop is CASRSWGGEQYF. Written as DNA, the CDR3 is TGCGCCAGCAGGAGTTGGGGGGGAGAGCAGTACTTC.

This rearrangement joins TRBV5-4 to TRBJ1-6; D is ambiguous. The germline gives CDR1 SGHNT, CDR2 YYREEE (reference sequence). Trimming removed 1 base at V and 17 bases at J, with 10 bases between. This CDR3 has 11 amino acids. This chain's CDR3 is CASSLSSKIHF. The CDR3 coding sequence is TGTGCCAGCAGCTTGAGTAGCAAAATCCACTTT.

This chain links TRBV9 with TRBJ2-7; the match to TRBD2 covers 9 bases. Germline CDR1 SGDLS, CDR2 YYNGEE. The J segment lost 0 bases and the V segment lost 1 base, leaving 2 bases of the junction unmatched. The CDR3 has 15 amino acids. The CDR3 sequence is CASSVSGGSSYEQYF. DNA for the CDR3: TGTGCCAGCAGCGTAAGCGGGGGGAGCTCCTACGAGCAGTACTTC.

The chain has TRBV5-1 and TRBJ2-1, with 12 bases aligning to TRBD2. Trimming cost V 4 bases and J 10 bases; bases outside gene matches: 12. The length of the CDR3 is 16 residues. Germline CDR1 and CDR2: SGHRS and YFSETQ. The CDR3 DNA reads as TGCGCCAGCAGCCTGGCCCCTAGCGGGGGGGCCGGAGAGCAGTTCTTC. This sequence encodes CASSLAPSGGAGEQFF.